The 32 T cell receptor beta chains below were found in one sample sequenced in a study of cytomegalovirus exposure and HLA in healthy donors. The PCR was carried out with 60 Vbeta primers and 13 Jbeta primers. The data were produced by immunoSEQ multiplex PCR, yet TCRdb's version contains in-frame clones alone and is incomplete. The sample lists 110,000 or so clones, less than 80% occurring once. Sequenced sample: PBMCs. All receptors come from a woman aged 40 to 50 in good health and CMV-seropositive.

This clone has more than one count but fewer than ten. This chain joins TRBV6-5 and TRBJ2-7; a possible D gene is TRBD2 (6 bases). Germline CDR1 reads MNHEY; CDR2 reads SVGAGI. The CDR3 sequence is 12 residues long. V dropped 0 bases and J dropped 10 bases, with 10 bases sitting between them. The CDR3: CASSYSEGSQYF. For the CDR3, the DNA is TGTGCCAGCAGTTACTCGGAGGGAAGTCAGTACTTC.

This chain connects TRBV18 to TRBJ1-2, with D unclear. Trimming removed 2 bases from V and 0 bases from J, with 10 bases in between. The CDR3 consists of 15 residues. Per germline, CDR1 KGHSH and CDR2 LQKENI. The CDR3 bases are TGTGCCAGCTCACCAGATTCGCTAGCTAACTATGGCTACACCTTC. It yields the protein CASSPDSLANYGYTF.

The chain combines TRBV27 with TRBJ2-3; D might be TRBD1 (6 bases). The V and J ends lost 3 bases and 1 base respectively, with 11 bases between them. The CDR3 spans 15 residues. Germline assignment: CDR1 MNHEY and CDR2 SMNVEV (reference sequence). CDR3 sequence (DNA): TGTGCCAGCAGTTTCAGGGACACCGGCACAGATACGCAGTATTTT. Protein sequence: CASSFRDTGTDTQYF.

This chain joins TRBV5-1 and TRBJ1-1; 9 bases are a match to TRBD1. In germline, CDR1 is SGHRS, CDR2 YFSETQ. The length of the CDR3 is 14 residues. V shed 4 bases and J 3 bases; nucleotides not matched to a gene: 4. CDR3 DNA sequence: TGCGCCAGCAGCCTACAGGGGGCGGACACTGAAGCTTTCTTT. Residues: CASSLQGADTEAFF.

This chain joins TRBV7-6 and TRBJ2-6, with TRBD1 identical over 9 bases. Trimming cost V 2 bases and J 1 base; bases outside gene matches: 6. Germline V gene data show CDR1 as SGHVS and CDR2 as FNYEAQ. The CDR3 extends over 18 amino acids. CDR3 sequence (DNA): TGTGCCAGCAGCTTACGGTCGGGACAGGGTTCTGGGGCCAACGTCCTGACTTTC. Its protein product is CASSLRSGQGSGANVLTF.

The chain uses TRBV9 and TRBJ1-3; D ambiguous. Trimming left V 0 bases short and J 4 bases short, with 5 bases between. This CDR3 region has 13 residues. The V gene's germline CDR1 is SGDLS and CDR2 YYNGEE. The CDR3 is CASSVGIGNTIYF. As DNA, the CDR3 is TGTGCCAGCAGCGTAGGTATCGGAAACACCATATATTTT.

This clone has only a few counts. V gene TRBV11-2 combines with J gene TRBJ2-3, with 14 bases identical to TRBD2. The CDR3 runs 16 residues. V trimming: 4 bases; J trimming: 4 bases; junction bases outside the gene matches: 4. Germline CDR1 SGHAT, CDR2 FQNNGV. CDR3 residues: CASSSTSGGVADTQYF. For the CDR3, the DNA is TGTGCCAGCAGCTCGACTAGCGGGGGGGTAGCAGATACGCAGTATTTT.

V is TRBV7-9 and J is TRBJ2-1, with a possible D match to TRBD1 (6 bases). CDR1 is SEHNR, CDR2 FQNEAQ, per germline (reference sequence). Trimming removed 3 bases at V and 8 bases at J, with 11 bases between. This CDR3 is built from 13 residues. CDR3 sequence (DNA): TGTGCCAGCAGCTTTGTCAGGGGTGATGAGCAGTTCTTC. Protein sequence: CASSFVRGDEQFF.

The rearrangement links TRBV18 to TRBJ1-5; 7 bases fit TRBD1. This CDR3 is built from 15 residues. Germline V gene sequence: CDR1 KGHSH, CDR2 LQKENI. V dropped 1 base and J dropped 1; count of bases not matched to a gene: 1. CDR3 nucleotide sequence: TGTGCCAGCTCACCACAGGGACAGAGCAATCAGCCCCAGCATTTT. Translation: CASSPQGQSNQPQHF.

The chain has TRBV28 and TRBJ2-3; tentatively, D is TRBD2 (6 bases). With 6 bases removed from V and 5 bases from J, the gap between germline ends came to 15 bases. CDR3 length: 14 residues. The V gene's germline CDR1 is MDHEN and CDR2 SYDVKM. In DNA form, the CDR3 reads TGTGCCAGCAGCGCGGGACTGAGCCAAGATACGCAGTATTTT. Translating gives CASSAGLSQDTQYF.

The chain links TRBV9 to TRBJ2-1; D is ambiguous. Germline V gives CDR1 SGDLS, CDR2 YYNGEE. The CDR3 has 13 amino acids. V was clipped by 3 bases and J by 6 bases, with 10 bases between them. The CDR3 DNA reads TGTGCCAGCAGCGGTACCCCTAGCAATGAGCAGTTCTTC. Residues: CASSGTPSNEQFF.

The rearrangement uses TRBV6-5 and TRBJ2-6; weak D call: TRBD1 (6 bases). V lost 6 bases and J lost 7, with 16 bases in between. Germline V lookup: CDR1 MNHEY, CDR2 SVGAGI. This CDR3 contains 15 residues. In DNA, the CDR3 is TGTGCCAGCAGACCACTACAGGGTGGTGCCAACGTCCTGACTTTC. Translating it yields CASRPLQGGANVLTF.

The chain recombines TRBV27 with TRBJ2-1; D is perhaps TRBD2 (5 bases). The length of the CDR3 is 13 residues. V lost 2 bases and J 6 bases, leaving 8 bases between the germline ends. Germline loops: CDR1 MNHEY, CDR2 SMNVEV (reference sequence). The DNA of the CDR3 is TGTGCCAGCAGTTTAATTCGGGGCAATGAGCAGTTCTTC. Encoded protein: CASSLIRGNEQFF.

The CDR3 region has the DNA TGTGCCAGTAGTGTCCGGACAGGGGGTTACGAGCAGTACTTC. This gives the protein CASSVRTGGYEQYF. The J gene is TRBJ2-7, the V gene TRBV19, with TRBD1 matching 10 bases. Germline CDR1 is LNHDA and CDR2 is SQIVND (reference sequence). The CDR3 is 14 amino acids. J gave up 4 bases and V 5 bases, and 5 bases lay outside the gene matches. The full variable domain, completed using reference TRBV19 and TRBJ2-7, is DGGITQSPKYLFRKEGQNVTLSCEQNLNHDAMYWYRQDPGQGLRLIYYSQIVNDFQKGDIAEGYSVSREKKESFPLTVTSAQKNPTAFYLCASSVRTGGYEQYFGPGTRLTVT.

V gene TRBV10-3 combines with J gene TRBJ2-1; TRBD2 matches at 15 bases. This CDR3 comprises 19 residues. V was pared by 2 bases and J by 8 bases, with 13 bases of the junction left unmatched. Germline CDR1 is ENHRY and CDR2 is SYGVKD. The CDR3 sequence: CAISERPPGLAGGPDEQFF. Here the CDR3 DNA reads TGTGCCATCAGTGAGAGACCCCCCGGACTAGCGGGGGGGCCGGATGAGCAGTTCTTC.

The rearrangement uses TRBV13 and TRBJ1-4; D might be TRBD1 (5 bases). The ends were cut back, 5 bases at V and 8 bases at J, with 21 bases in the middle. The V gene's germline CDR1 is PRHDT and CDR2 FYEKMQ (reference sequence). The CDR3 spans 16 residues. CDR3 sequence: CASSLRTGRGGEKLFF. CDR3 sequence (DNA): TGTGCCAGCAGCCTACGGACTGGAAGGGGAGGGGAAAAACTGTTTTTT.

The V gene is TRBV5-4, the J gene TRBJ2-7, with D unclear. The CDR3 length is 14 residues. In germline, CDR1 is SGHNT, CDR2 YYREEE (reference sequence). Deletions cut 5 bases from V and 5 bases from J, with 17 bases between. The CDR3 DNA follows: TGTGCCAGCAGTCTTACTAAGGCTTCGGACGAGCAGTACTTC. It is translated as CASSLTKASDEQYF.

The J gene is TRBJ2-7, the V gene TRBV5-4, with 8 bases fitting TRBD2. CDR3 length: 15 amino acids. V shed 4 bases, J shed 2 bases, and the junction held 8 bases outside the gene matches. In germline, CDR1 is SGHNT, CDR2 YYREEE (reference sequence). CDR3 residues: CASSPTAGAAYEQYF. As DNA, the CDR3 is TGTGCCAGCAGCCCCACAGCGGGAGCCGCCTACGAGCAGTACTTC.

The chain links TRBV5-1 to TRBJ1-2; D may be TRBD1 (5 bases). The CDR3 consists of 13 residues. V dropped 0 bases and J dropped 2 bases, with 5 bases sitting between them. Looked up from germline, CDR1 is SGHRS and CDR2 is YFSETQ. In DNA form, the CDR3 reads TGCGCCAGCAGCTTGGCAGGGAACTATGGCTACACCTTC. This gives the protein CASSLAGNYGYTF.

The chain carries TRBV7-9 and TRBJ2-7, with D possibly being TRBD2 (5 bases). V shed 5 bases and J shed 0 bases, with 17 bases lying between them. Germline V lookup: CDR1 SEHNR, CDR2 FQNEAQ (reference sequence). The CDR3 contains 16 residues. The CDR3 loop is CASSPPVGVSSYEQYF. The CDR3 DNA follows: TGTGCCAGCAGCCCTCCTGTCGGGGTTAGCTCCTACGAGCAGTACTTC.

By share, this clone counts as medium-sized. CDR3 in amino acids: CASSKWGVSNTEAFF. In DNA, the CDR3 is TGTGCCAGCAGCAAATGGGGGGTGTCGAACACTGAAGCTTTCTTT. The rearrangement joins TRBV21-1 to TRBJ1-1. TRBV21-1 is a known pseudogene. This CDR3 is built from 15 residues.

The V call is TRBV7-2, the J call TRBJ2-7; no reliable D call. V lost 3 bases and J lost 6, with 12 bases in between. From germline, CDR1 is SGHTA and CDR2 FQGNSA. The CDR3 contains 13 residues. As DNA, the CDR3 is TGTGCCAGCAGCTTTCAGGTTTTGGGCGAGCAGTACTTC. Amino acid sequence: CASSFQVLGEQYF. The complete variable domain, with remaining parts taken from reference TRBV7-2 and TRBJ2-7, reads GAGVSQSPSNKVTEKGKDVELRCDPISGHTALYWYRQSLGQGLEFLIYFQGNSAPDKSGLPSDRFSAERTGGSVSTLTIQRTQQEDSAVYLCASSFQVLGEQYFGPGTRLTVT.

DNA of the CDR3: TGTGCCATCAGTGACCTCATTAGACAGGGACAGAACACCGGGGAGCTGTTTTTT. Its protein is CAISDLIRQGQNTGELFF. The chain links TRBV10-3 to TRBJ2-2, with 7 bases matching TRBD1. The CDR3 length is 18 residues. CDR1 and CDR2 (germline): ENHRY, SYGVKD. Trimming at V came to 3 bases and at J to 1 base, leaving 11 bases not matched to a gene.

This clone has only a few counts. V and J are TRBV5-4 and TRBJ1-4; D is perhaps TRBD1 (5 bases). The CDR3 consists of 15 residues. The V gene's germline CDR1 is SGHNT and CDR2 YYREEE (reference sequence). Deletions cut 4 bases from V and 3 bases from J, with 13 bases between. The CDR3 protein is CASSAGGEANEKLFF. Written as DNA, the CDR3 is TGTGCCAGCAGCGCGGGAGGGGAGGCTAATGAAAAACTGTTTTTT.

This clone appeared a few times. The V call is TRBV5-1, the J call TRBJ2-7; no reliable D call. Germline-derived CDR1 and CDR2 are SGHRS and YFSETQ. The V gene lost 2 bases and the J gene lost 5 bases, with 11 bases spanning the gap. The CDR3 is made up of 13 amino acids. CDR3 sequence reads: CASSFPGTHEQYF. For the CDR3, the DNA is TGCGCCAGCAGCTTTCCGGGTACCCACGAGCAGTACTTC.

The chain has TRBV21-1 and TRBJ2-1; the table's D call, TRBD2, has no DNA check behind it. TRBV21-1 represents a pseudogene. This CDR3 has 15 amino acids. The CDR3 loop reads CASIHLSGPNNEQFF. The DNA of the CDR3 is TGTGCCAGCATCCACCTTAGCGGCCCCAACAATGAGCAGTTCTTC.

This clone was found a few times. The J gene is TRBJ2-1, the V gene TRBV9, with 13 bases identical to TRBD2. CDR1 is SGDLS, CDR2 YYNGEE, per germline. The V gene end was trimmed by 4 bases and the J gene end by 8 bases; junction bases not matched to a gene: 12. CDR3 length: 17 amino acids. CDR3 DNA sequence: TGTGCCAGCAGCTCTACTGGACTAGCGGGGGCATTCCATGAGCAGTTCTTC. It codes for CASSSTGLAGAFHEQFF.

CDR3 bases: TGTGCCACCAAACCGAGTAGAAATAGCGGCAGGAATCGGGAGCTGTTTTTT. It translates to CATKPSRNSGRNRELFF. The chain has TRBV15 and TRBJ2-2, with TRBD2 as a possible D gene (6 bases). V gave up 7 bases and J gave up 9 bases, with 27 bases separating them. Germline CDR1 and CDR2: LNHNV and YYDKDF (reference sequence). This CDR3 is 17 amino acids long.

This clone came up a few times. In DNA form, the CDR3 reads TGTGCCAGCAGCTTGGTGGCTAGCGGGAGAGAGACCCAGTACTTC. This sequence encodes CASSLVASGRETQYF. The chain is built from TRBV5-4 and TRBJ2-5; the match to TRBD2 covers 10 bases. CDR1 is SGHNT, CDR2 YYREEE, per germline (reference sequence). V gave up 0 bases and J gave up 4 bases; unmatched junction bases: 3. The length of the CDR3 is 15 residues.

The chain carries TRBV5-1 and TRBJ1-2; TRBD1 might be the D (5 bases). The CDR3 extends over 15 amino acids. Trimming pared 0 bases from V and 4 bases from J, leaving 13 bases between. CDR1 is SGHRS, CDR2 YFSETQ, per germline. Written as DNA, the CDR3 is TGCGCCAGCAGCTTGGCCGGCAGGGTGGGCTATGGCTACACCTTC. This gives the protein CASSLAGRVGYGYTF.

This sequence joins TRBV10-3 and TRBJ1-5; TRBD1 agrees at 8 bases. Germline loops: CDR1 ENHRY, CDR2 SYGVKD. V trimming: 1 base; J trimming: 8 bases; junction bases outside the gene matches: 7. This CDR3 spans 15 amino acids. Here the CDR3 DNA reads TGTGCCATCAGTGAGTTGAACGGACAGGGAAAGCCCCAGCATTTT. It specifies CAISELNGQGKPQHF.

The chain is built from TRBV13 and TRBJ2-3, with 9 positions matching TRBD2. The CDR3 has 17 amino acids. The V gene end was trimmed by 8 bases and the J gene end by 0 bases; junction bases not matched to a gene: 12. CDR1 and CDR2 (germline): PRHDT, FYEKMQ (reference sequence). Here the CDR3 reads CASWVWRGGQSTDTQYF. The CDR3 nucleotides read TGTGCCAGCTGGGTCTGGCGGGGGGGCCAAAGCACAGATACGCAGTATTTT.